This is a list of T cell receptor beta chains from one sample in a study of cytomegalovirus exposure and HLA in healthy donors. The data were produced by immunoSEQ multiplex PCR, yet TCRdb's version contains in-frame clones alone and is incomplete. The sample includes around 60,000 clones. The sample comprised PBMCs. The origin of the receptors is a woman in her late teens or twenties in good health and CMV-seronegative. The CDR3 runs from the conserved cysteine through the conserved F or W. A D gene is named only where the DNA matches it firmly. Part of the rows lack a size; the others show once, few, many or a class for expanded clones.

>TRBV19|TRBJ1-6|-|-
CASRGRGDSSYNSPLHF
TGTGCCAGTAGGGGCAGGGGCGATAGCTCCTATAATTCACCCCTCCACTTT
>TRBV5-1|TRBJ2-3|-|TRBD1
CASTRGQGVSTDTQYF
TGCGCCAGCACCAGAGGACAGGGTGTTAGCACAGATACGCAGTATTTT
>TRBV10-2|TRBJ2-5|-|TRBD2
CASRLAGGNKETQYF
TGCGCCAGCAGACTAGCGGGAGGGAACAAAGAGACCCAGTACTTC
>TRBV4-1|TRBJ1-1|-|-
CASSQELELPEAFF
TGCGCCAGCAGCCAAGAGCTCGAGTTGCCTGAAGCTTTCTTT
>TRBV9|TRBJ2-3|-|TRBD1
CASSVGTGGTQYF
TGTGCCAGCAGCGTAGGGACAGGGGGTACGCAGTATTTT
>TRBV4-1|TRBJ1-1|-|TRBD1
CASSPGQGPWDTEAFF
TGCGCCAGCAGCCCCGGACAGGGACCCTGGGACACTGAAGCTTTCTTT
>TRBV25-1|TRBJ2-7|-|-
CASSEGGSGEQYF
TGTGCCAGCAGTGAAGGGGGCTCGGGCGAGCAGTACTTC
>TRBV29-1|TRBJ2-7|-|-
CSVVGTITYEQYF
TGCAGCGTTGTTGGCACAATAACCTACGAGCAGTACTTC
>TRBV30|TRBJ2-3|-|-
CAWSVGGITDKQYF
TGTGCCTGGAGTGTAGGAGGGATCACAGATAAGCAGTATTTT
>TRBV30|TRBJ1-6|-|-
CAWSGGTRNSPLHF
TGTGCCTGGAGTGGTGGGACAAGGAATTCACCCCTCCACTTT
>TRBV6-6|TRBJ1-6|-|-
CASSYGAQGSPLHF
TGTGCCAGCAGTTACGGGGCACAGGGTTCACCCCTCCACTTT
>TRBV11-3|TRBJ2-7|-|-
CASSSAPGRAEQYF
TGTGCCAGCAGCTCAGCCCCCGGCAGGGCCGAGCAGTACTTC
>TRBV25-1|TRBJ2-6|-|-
CASSSSGPGANVLTF
TGTGCCAGCAGCTCTTCAGGGCCCGGGGCCAACGTCCTGACTTTC
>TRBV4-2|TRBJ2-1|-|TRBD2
CASSQDPPSGAYNEQFF
TGTGCCAGCAGCCAAGATCCTCCTAGCGGGGCCTACAATGAGCAGTTCTTC
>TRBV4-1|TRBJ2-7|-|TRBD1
CASSLGQGGYEQYF
TGCGCCAGCAGCCTGGGACAGGGGGGGTACGAGCAGTACTTC
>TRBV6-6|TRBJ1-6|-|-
CASSRGQSYNSPLHF
TGTGCCAGCAGCCGCGGGCAGAGCTATAATTCACCCCTCCACTTT
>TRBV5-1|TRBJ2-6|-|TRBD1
CASSSTGAGANVLTF
TGCGCCAGCAGCTCCACAGGGGCTGGGGCCAACGTCCTGACTTTC
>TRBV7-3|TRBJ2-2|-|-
CASSKRHGTGELFF
TGTGCCAGCAGTAAGCGGCATGGAACCGGGGAGCTGTTTTTT
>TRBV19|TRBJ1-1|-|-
CASSVVTGNTEAFF
TGTGCCAGTAGTGTGGTGACGGGGAACACTGAAGCTTTCTTT
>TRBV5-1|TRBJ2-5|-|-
CASSSEISQETQYF
TGCGCCAGCAGCTCGGAGATCTCCCAAGAGACCCAGTACTTC
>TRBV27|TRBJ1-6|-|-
CASSLFGRAGAGSPLHF
TGTGCCAGCAGTTTATTTGGCCGTGCAGGGGCGGGTTCACCCCTCCACTTT
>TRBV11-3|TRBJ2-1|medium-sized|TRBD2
CASTPPGTRSQFF
TGTGCCTCCACGCCCCCCGGGACTAGGTCACAGTTCTTC
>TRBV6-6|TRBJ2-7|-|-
CASSYPKGILGYEQYF
TGTGCCAGCAGTTACCCGAAGGGGATTCTTGGCTACGAGCAGTACTTC
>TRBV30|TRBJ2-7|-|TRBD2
CAWSVRASGYYSYEQYF
TGTGCCTGGAGTGTACGAGCTAGCGGGTACTACTCCTACGAGCAGTACTTC
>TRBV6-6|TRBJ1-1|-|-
CASSYRRQGSNTEAFF
TGTGCCAGCAGTTATCGGCGCCAGGGTTCGAACACTGAAGCTTTCTTT
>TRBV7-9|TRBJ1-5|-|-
CASSWEGSNQPQHF
TGTGCCAGCAGCTGGGAGGGCAGTAATCAGCCCCAGCATTTT
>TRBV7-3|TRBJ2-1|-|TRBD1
CASSPMGQGADNEQFF
TGTGCCAGCAGCCCCATGGGACAGGGGGCGGACAATGAGCAGTTCTTC
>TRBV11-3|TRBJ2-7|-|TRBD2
CASSLDQRRLAYHEQYF
TGTGCCAGCAGCTTAGATCAGCGGCGACTAGCATACCACGAGCAGTACTTC
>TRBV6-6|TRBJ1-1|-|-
CARSAGSEAFF
TGTGCCAGAAGCGCGGGGTCTGAAGCTTTCTTT
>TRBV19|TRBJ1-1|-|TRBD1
CATEESGQGSEAFF
TGTGCCACCGAGGAGTCGGGACAGGGCTCTGAAGCTTTCTTT
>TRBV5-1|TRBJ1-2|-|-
CASSGETGNYGYTF
TGCGCCAGCAGCGGGGAGACAGGAAACTATGGCTACACCTTC
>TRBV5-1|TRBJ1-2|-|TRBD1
CASSLTGKVGTDYGYTF
TGCGCCAGCAGCCTCACAGGGAAGGTCGGGACAGACTATGGCTACACCTTC
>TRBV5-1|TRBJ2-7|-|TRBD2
CASSLVVGTSYEQYF
TGCGCCAGCAGCTTGGTGGTGGGGACTAGCTACGAGCAGTACTTC
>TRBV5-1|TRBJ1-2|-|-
CASRLNFRGANYGYTF
TGCGCCAGCAGACTGAATTTCAGGGGTGCTAACTATGGCTACACCTTC
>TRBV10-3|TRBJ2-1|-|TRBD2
CAISESWTSGRGNEQFF
TGTGCCATCAGTGAGTCCTGGACTAGCGGGAGGGGTAATGAGCAGTTCTTC
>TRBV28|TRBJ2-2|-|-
CASSSPAEANTGELFF
TGTGCCAGCAGTTCGCCGGCGGAGGCGAACACCGGGGAGCTGTTTTTT
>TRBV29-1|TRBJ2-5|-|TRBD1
CSVDDRVPETQYF
TGCAGCGTTGACGACAGGGTCCCGGAGACCCAGTACTTC
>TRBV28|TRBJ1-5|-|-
CASRAGRSNQPQHF
TGTGCCAGCAGGGCAGGCCGTAGCAATCAGCCCCAGCATTTT
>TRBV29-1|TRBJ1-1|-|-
CSYLMGGLRYTEAFF
TGCAGCTACCTAATGGGGGGTCTGAGATACACTGAAGCTTTCTTT
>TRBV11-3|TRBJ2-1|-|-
CASSLGPGMGISSDNEQFF
TGTGCCAGCAGCTTAGGTCCCGGGATGGGAATAAGTTCCGACAATGAGCAGTTCTTC
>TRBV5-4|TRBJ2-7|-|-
CASSHSGDSYEQYF
TGTGCCAGCAGCCATTCAGGGGATTCCTACGAGCAGTACTTC
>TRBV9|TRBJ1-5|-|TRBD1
CASSVGGQGNNQPQHF
TGTGCCAGCAGCGTAGGGGGACAGGGGAACAATCAGCCCCAGCATTTT
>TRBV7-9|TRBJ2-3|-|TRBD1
CASSSQEWYRGRGLVKQYF
TGTGCCAGCAGCTCACAAGAGTGGTATCGTGGCAGGGGGCTTGTTAAGCAGTATTTT
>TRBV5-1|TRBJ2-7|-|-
CASSSLYEQYF
TGCGCCAGCAGCTCCCTCTACGAGCAGTACTTC
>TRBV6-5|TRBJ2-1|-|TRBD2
CASSPGGGKGFF
TGTGCCAGCAGTCCCGGGGGGGGGAAGGGGTTCTTC
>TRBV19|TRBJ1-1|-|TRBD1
CASSPRAGQGSRVTEAFF
TGTGCCAGTAGTCCGCGGGCCGGACAGGGCTCCAGGGTCACTGAAGCTTTCTTT
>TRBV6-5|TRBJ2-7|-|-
CASGHNPYEQYF
TGTGCCAGCGGTCACAACCCTTACGAGCAGTACTTC
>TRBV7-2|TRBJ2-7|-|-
CASSSGDFLNYEQYF
TGTGCCAGCAGCTCTGGGGACTTTCTAAACTACGAGCAGTACTTC
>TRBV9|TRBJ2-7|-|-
CASSATTLSYEQYF
TGTGCCAGCAGCGCAACAACCCTTTCCTACGAGCAGTACTTC
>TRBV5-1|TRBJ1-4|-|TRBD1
CASSQGGVQGNEKLFF
TGCGCCAGCAGCCAGGGGGGTGTTCAAGGGAATGAAAAACTGTTTTTT
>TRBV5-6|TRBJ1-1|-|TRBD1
CASSWTGSEAFF
TGTGCCAGCAGCTGGACAGGGTCTGAAGCTTTCTTT
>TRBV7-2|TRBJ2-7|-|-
CASSLSSYEQYF
TGTGCCAGCAGCCTTAGCTCCTACGAGCAGTACTTC
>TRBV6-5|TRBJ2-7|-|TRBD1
CASGQARDEQYF
TGTGCCAGCGGACAGGCTCGCGACGAGCAGTACTTC
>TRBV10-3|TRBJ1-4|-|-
CAISVSAPGNNEKLFF
TGTGCCATCAGTGTGTCTGCCCCCGGGAATAATGAAAAACTGTTTTTT